These T cell receptor beta chains were read from a single sample in a study of shared clonotypes between healthy human individuals. The method was immunoSEQ multiplex PCR; TCRdb's version includes in-frame clones alone and lacks a portion of them. The sample lists 2.3 million or so clones; just over 90% were seen once. Source material: naive CD4+ T cells from PBMCs. The receptors come from a man younger than 35 in good health. Some clones in this sample may be carry-over from other donors' samples. The CDR3 runs from the conserved cysteine through the conserved F or W. D genes are given only for firm matches. Not every row has a clone size; where given, it reads once, few, many or a size class.

D gene	V gene	clone size	J gene	CDR3 protein	CDR3 DNA
-	TRBV7-3	-	TRBJ2-1	CASSSRAGTPGRRYNEQFF	TGTGCCAGCAGCTCGAGGGCTGGGACCCCCGGAAGAAGGTACAATGAGCAGTTCTTC
-	TRBV28	-	TRBJ2-7	CASSKKLTPPLYF	TGTGCCAGCAGTAAGAAACTCACGCCCCCATTATACTTC
TRBD1	TRBV4-2	-	TRBJ1-1	CASSQRGLTEAFF	TGTGCCAGCAGCCAGAGGGGGCTAACTGAAGCTTTCTTT
-	TRBV10-1	once	TRBJ2-7	CASSKGHSGSYEQYF	TGCGCCAGCAGTAAGGGACACTCCGGCTCCTACGAGCAGTACTTC
-	TRBV18	-	TRBJ2-7	CASSGQRSSYEQYF	TGTGCCAGCTCCGGACAGAGGAGCTCCTACGAGCAGTACTTC
-	TRBV5-1	-	TRBJ2-7	CASSLAGHSYEQYF	TGCGCCAGCAGCTTGGCAGGTCACTCCTACGAGCAGTACTTC
-	TRBV4-3	-	TRBJ1-2	CASSQQINYGYTF	TGCGCCAGCAGCCAACAAATTAACTATGGCTACACCTTC
-	TRBV19	-	TRBJ1-1	CASSIVGGNTEAFF	TGTGCCAGTAGTATAGTAGGCGGGAACACTGAAGCTTTCTTT
TRBD2	TRBV5-4	-	TRBJ2-3	CASSMAGGSTDTQYF	TGTGCCAGCAGCATGGCGGGGGGAAGCACAGATACGCAGTATTTT
TRBD2	TRBV30	-	TRBJ2-1	CAWGSFGTSGRSYNEQFF	TGTGCCTGGGGGTCCTTCGGGACTAGCGGGAGGTCCTACAATGAGCAGTTCTTC
-	TRBV10-3	-	TRBJ2-7	CAIVRDSLSEQYF	TGTGCCATCGTCCGGGACTCCCTCTCCGAGCAGTACTTC
-	TRBV5-4	-	TRBJ1-5	CASSTGPNQPQHF	TGTGCCAGCAGCACGGGCCCCAATCAGCCCCAGCATTTT
-	TRBV28	-	TRBJ1-5	CASNRGGDRRPYRAQHF	TGTGCCAGCAATCGAGGAGGGGACCGGCGGCCTTATAGGGCCCAGCATTTT
TRBD1	TRBV19	once	TRBJ1-1	CASRPQGTGGTEAFF	TGTGCCAGTAGGCCACAGGGGACCGGAGGGACTGAAGCTTTCTTT
-	TRBV29-1	-	TRBJ2-3	CSVVSTDTQYF	TGCAGCGTTGTTTCCACAGATACGCAGTATTTT
TRBD2	TRBV2	-	TRBJ2-7	CASDLAGAYEQYF	TGTGCCAGCGACCTAGCGGGAGCCTACGAGCAGTACTTC
-	TRBV6-4	-	TRBJ2-3	CASSDAESDTQYF	TGTGCCAGCAGTGACGCGGAGTCAGATACGCAGTATTTT
-	TRBV5-4	-	TRBJ2-2	CASSPRGGRGTGELFF	TGTGCCAGCAGCCCTAGAGGGGGGCGCGGCACCGGGGAGCTGTTTTTT
-	TRBV30	-	TRBJ2-1	CAWSGLGDEQFF	TGTGCCTGGAGTGGCCTGGGCGATGAGCAGTTCTTC
-	TRBV30	-	TRBJ1-3	CAWSHPRGAGNTIYF	TGTGCCTGGAGCCACCCCCGGGGGGCCGGAAACACCATATATTTT
TRBD1	TRBV7-3	once	TRBJ1-2	CASSPQGALGYTF	TGTGCCAGCAGCCCACAGGGGGCCTTGGGCTACACCTTC
TRBD1	TRBV6-1	once	TRBJ2-7	CASSETWTGSYEQYF	TGTGCCAGCAGTGAAACCTGGACAGGGAGTTACGAGCAGTACTTC
-	TRBV9	-	TRBJ2-6	CASSGPSAGANVLTF	TGTGCCAGCAGCGGCCCGAGCGCTGGGGCCAACGTCCTGACTTTC
-	TRBV19	-	TRBJ2-5	CASSTQDRKETQYF	TGTGCCAGTAGTACGCAGGATCGAAAAGAGACCCAGTACTTC
TRBD2	TRBV18	-	TRBJ2-2	CASSSDTGGDTGELFF	TGTGCCAGCTCAAGCGACACCGGGGGGGACACCGGGGAGCTGTTTTTT
-	TRBV6-5	-	TRBJ1-4	CASGANTAANEKLFF	TGTGCCAGCGGGGCCAATACGGCGGCTAATGAAAAACTGTTTTTT
-	TRBV7-8	once	TRBJ2-5	CASSLGLAGETQYF	TGTGCCAGCAGCTTAGGGCTAGCCGGGGAGACCCAGTACTTC
-	TRBV7-3	-	TRBJ1-1	CASRTQGNTEAFF	TGTGCCAGCAGGACCCAGGGGAACACTGAAGCTTTCTTT
TRBD1	TRBV5-1	-	TRBJ2-2	CASSPRASGQGHGELFF	TGCGCCAGCAGCCCCCGGGCATCGGGACAGGGTCACGGGGAGCTGTTTTTT
-	TRBV4-1	few	TRBJ1-1	CASSQVVGALNTEAFF	TGCGCCAGCAGCCAAGTCGTGGGGGCTTTGAACACTGAAGCTTTCTTT
-	TRBV19	-	TRBJ1-1	CASRENTEAFF	TGTGCCAGTAGGGAGAACACTGAAGCTTTCTTT
TRBD2	TRBV5-1	-	TRBJ2-5	CASSFHAGGGQETQYF	TGCGCCAGCAGCTTTCACGCGGGAGGGGGTCAAGAGACCCAGTACTTC
-	TRBV6-1	-	TRBJ2-7	CASSEPQAHYEQYF	TGTGCCAGCAGTGAGCCCCAGGCCCACTACGAGCAGTACTTC
-	TRBV5-6	-	TRBJ2-7	CASSLETDPTSYEQYF	TGTGCCAGCAGCTTAGAAACCGACCCGACCTCCTACGAGCAGTACTTC
-	TRBV19	-	TRBJ1-1	CASSIRQLNTEAFF	TGTGCCAGTAGTATCCGGCAGCTGAACACTGAAGCTTTCTTT
TRBD2	TRBV5-1	-	TRBJ2-3	CASSSLAGTTDTQYF	TGCGCCAGCAGCTCCCTAGCGGGGACCACAGATACGCAGTATTTT
TRBD2	TRBV12-5	-	TRBJ2-1	CASGFGLAETYNEQFF	TGTGCTAGTGGTTTCGGACTAGCAGAAACCTACAATGAGCAGTTCTTC
TRBD2	TRBV11-3	-	TRBJ2-1	CASSPGLAVNEQFF	TGTGCCAGCAGCCCTGGACTAGCTGTGAATGAGCAGTTCTTC
-	TRBV4-2	-	TRBJ2-7	CASSPTRGVGYEQYF	TGTGCCAGCAGCCCTACTAGAGGGGTAGGGTACGAGCAGTACTTC
-	TRBV21-1	-	TRBJ1-5	CASSKGHEDRDQPQHF	TGTGCCAGCAGCAAAGGGCATGAAGATCGGGATCAGCCCCAGCATTTT
TRBD2	TRBV5-1	-	TRBJ2-6	CASSPGLAGANVLTF	TGCGCCAGCAGCCCGGGACTAGCTGGGGCCAACGTCCTGACTTTC
TRBD1	TRBV11-3	-	TRBJ1-6	CASSLDRGDNSPLHF	TGTGCCAGCAGCTTGGACAGGGGTGACAATTCACCCCTCCACTTT